The 25 T cell receptor beta chains reported below all come from one sample, sequenced in a study of shared clonotypes between healthy human individuals. The repertoire was sequenced with immunoSEQ multiplex PCR; TCRdb's copy has only in-frame clones and lacks some. The sample comprises 530,000 or so clones, about 75% of which are singletons, and around 12% rests with the top ten. The material sequenced was PBMCs. The receptors originated from a woman aged 40 to 49 in good health. Some clones in this sample may be carry-over from other donors' samples.

As to this clone: This CDR3 is also generated by other DNA sequences in the sample. This chain uses TRBV7-2 with TRBJ2-7, with TRBD2 matching 10 bases. V was pared by 1 base and J by 4 bases, with 4 bases of the junction left unmatched. Germline V gene lookup returns CDR1 SGHTA and CDR2 FQGNSA. CDR3 length: 15 amino acids. The DNA for the CDR3 is TGTGCCAGCAGCTTAGTATCTAGCGGGAGTTACGAGCAGTACTTC. This codes for CASSLVSSGSYEQYF.

This clone was counted between two and nine times. The chain combines TRBV18 with TRBJ1-1; TRBD1 aligns across 9 bases. V shed 3 bases, J shed 4 bases, and the junction held 3 bases outside the gene matches. The CDR3 runs 14 residues. Germline loops: CDR1 KGHSH, CDR2 LQKENI. DNA for the CDR3: TGTGCCAGCTCACCCGGACAGGGGTTCACTGAAGCTTTCTTT. Its protein is CASSPGQGFTEAFF.

The V call is TRBV2, the J call TRBJ1-4; maybe TRBD1 (5 bases). The germline V and J ends were trimmed by 0 bases and 5 bases, with 7 bases remaining between them. This CDR3 has 14 residues. Germline V gene sequence: CDR1 SNHLY, CDR2 FYNNEI. The CDR3 here is CASSEARANEKLFF. The CDR3 nucleotides are TGTGCCAGCAGTGAAGCCAGGGCAAATGAAAAACTGTTTTTT.

This chain's CDR3 is CASSELSANEQFF. For the CDR3, the DNA is TGTGCCAGCAGCGAGTTAAGTGCAAATGAGCAGTTCTTC. The rearrangement links TRBV11-3 to TRBJ2-1; D is uncertain. This CDR3 contains 13 residues. CDR1 and CDR2 (germline): SGHNT, YENEEA. V lost 5 bases to trimming and J lost 7 bases, with 12 bases between them.

V and J are TRBV5-1 and TRBJ1-2, with TRBD1 matching 7 bases. Germline CDR1 SGHRS, CDR2 YFSETQ. J was trimmed by 8 bases and V by 4 bases; bases with no gene match: 5. The CDR3 runs 12 residues. CDR3 DNA sequence: TGCGCCAGCAGCGGACAGGAGGGCGGCTACACCTTC. The encoded protein is CASSGQEGGYTF.

The rearrangement links TRBV18 to TRBJ2-2; tentative D call: TRBD1 (5 bases). CDR3 size: 14 residues. V gave up 4 bases and J gave up 4 bases, with 10 bases separating them. Germline CDR1 KGHSH, CDR2 LQKENI. CDR3 protein: CASSRDTGTGELFF. The DNA for the CDR3 is TGTGCCAGCTCACGCGACACAGGCACCGGGGAGCTGTTTTTT. The variable domain in full, completed from reference TRBV18 and TRBJ2-2, reads NAGVMQNPRHLVRRRGQEARLRCSPMKGHSHVYWYRQLPEEGLKFMVYLQKENIIDESGMPKERFSAEFPKEGPSILRIQQVVRGDSAAYFCASSRDTGTGELFFGEGSRLTVL.

This clone has at least ten counts. This sequence joins TRBV7-9 and TRBJ1-6; 10 nucleotides agree with TRBD1. Per the germline V gene, CDR1 is SEHNR and CDR2 is FQNEAQ (reference sequence). The V gene end was trimmed by 4 bases and the J gene end by 7 bases; junction bases not matched to a gene: 4. The CDR3 consists of 15 residues. The CDR3 is CASSSGTGANSPLHF. The CDR3 DNA follows: TGTGCCAGCAGCTCGGGGACAGGGGCAAATTCACCCCTCCACTTT.

For this clone: An end of the junction does not agree with germline; a read error may underlie this. The chain has TRBV7-9 and TRBJ1-1; D is perhaps TRBD1 (5 bases). The V gene's germline CDR1 is SEHNR and CDR2 FQNEAQ (reference sequence). The CDR3 has 13 residues. CDR3 nucleotide sequence: TGTGCCAGCAGCTTAGGAGGGGAGGCCTACCTTGTCTTT. Translation gives CASSLGGEAYLVF.

Concerning this clone itself: This same CDR3 is encoded by further DNA sequences in the sample. This chain uses TRBV28 with TRBJ2-7, with TRBD2 as a possible D gene (5 bases). CDR3 length equals 12 residues. V gave up 3 bases and J gave up 4 bases, with 7 bases separating them. The germline CDR1 and CDR2 sequences are MDHEN and SYDVKM. The CDR3 protein is CASSLSGYEQYF. CDR3 DNA sequence: TGTGCCAGCAGTTTGTCGGGGTACGAGCAGTACTTC. The whole variable domain, filled in from reference TRBV28 and TRBJ2-7, reads DVKVTQSSRYLVKRTGEKVFLECVQDMDHENMFWYRQDPGLGLRLIYFSYDVKMKEKGDIPEGYSVSREKKERFSLILESASTNQTSMYLCASSLSGYEQYFGPGTRLTVT.

V usage is TRBV28 and J usage is TRBJ2-1; tentatively, D is TRBD1 or TRBD2 (6 bases each). CDR1 is MDHEN, CDR2 SYDVKM, per germline. This CDR3 region has 16 residues. Deletions cut 3 bases from V and 5 bases from J, with 17 bases between. The CDR3, as DNA: TGTGCCAGCAGTTTTCTAGGAGGGGGGATAAACAATGAGCAGTTCTTC. This encodes CASSFLGGGINNEQFF.

The V call is TRBV5-1, the J call TRBJ2-2; possibly TRBD1 for D (5 bases). V gave up 0 bases and J gave up 1 base, with 10 bases separating them. CDR3 size: 16 residues. From germline, CDR1 is SGHRS and CDR2 YFSETQ. The CDR3 is CASSLVAGQNTGELFF. The CDR3 region has the DNA TGCGCCAGCAGCTTGGTGGCAGGACAGAACACCGGGGAGCTGTTTTTT.

In this sample, this clone turned up a few times. The sample holds other DNA sequences that translate to the same CDR3. This chain uses TRBV7-3 with TRBJ2-5; D not resolved. This CDR3 has 15 amino acids. The ends were cut back, 2 bases at V and 2 bases at J, with 12 bases in the middle. The germline CDR1 and CDR2 sequences are SGHTA and FQGTGA. DNA of the CDR3: TGTGCCAGCAGCTTAGATGGGCGGCCTCAAGAGACCCAGTACTTC. Translation gives CASSLDGRPQETQYF.

V usage is TRBV7-2 and J usage is TRBJ1-2, with 8 positions matching TRBD1. CDR1 and CDR2 (germline): SGHTA, FQGNSA. CDR3 length equals 16 residues. The junction had 8 bases not matched to a gene; V was cut back by 0 bases and J by 5 bases. The DNA of the CDR3 is TGTGCCAGCAGCTTAGCGTCAGGGGGCATTCTTTATGGCTACACCTTC. It translates to CASSLASGGILYGYTF. The variable domain in full, completed from reference TRBV7-2 and TRBJ1-2, reads GAGVSQSPSNKVTEKGKDVELRCDPISGHTALYWYRQSLGQGLEFLIYFQGNSAPDKSGLPSDRFSAERTGGSVSTLTIQRTQQEDSAVYLCASSLASGGILYGYTFGSGTRLTVV.

The count of this clone is one. The CDR3: CASSQDRSLWASDTQYF. As DNA, the CDR3 is TGTGCCAGCAGCCAAGATCGTTCTTTGTGGGCCTCAGATACGCAGTATTTT. V usage is TRBV14 and J usage is TRBJ2-3, with D unresolved. Germline V CDR1 and CDR2: SGHDN, FVKESK. With 0 bases removed from V and 4 bases from J, the gap between germline ends came to 17 bases. This CDR3 region has 17 residues. Looking up the rest from reference TRBV14 and TRBJ2-3 gives the full variable domain: EAGVTQFPSHSVIEKGQTVTLRCDPISGHDNLYWYRRVMGKEIKFLLHFVKESKQDESGMPNNRFLAERTGGTYSTLKVQPAELEDSGVYFCASSQDRSLWASDTQYFGPGTRLTVL.

The chain joins TRBV29-1 to TRBJ2-7; 9 nucleotides agree with TRBD1. CDR1 and CDR2 (germline): SQVTM, ANQGSEA. The CDR3 covers 14 residues. V gave up 1 base and J gave up 1 base; unmatched junction bases: 2. The CDR3, as DNA: TGCAGCGTTGAAGGGACAGGGGTTTCCTACGAGCAGTACTTC. It is translated as CSVEGTGVSYEQYF.

The rearrangement links TRBV19 to TRBJ2-7; 7 bases are shared with TRBD1. Germline V gene sequence: CDR1 LNHDA, CDR2 SQIVND (reference sequence). V trimming: 10 bases; J trimming: 3 bases; junction bases outside the gene matches: 3. The CDR3 loop spans 11 amino acids. The CDR3 coding sequence is TGTGCCAAAGACAGGGACTACGAGCAGTACTTC. Encoded protein: CAKDRDYEQYF. The complete variable domain, with remaining parts taken from reference TRBV19 and TRBJ2-7, reads DGGITQSPKYLFRKEGQNVTLSCEQNLNHDAMYWYRQDPGQGLRLIYYSQIVNDFQKGDIAEGYSVSREKKESFPLTVTSAQKNPTAFYLCAKDRDYEQYFGPGTRLTVT.

Comments on this clone: Other DNA sequences from this sample encode an identical CDR3 as well. This chain links TRBV10-3 with TRBJ2-7, with D maybe TRBD1 (6 bases). This CDR3 comprises 14 residues. Per the germline V gene, CDR1 is ENHRY and CDR2 is SYGVKD. V lost 3 bases to trimming and J lost 4 bases, with 13 bases between them. The CDR3, as DNA: TGTGCCATCAGTGACGGAACAGGGTTTTACGAGCAGTACTTC. This codes for CAISDGTGFYEQYF.

The chain has TRBV28 and TRBJ1-1; D not resolved. Germline CDR1 MDHEN, CDR2 SYDVKM. Trimming stripped 3 bases from V and 5 bases from J, with 13 bases between. This CDR3 region has 14 residues. CDR3 region: CASSLRTLGTEAFF. The DNA of the CDR3 is TGTGCCAGCAGTTTGAGGACCCTTGGGACTGAAGCTTTCTTT.

This clone was seen more than once but under ten times. The chain employs TRBV5-6 and TRBJ1-2; D unresolved. V was cut by 4 bases and J by 1 base, with 8 bases left in between. Germline CDR1 SGHDT, CDR2 YYEEEE. The CDR3 consists of 13 residues. CDR3 loop: CASSPEDNYGYTF. The CDR3 DNA is TGTGCCAGCAGCCCCGAGGATAACTATGGCTACACCTTC.

The V call is TRBV6-1, the J call TRBJ2-2; D ambiguous. V dropped 4 bases and J dropped 0 bases, with 12 bases sitting between them. CDR1 is MNHNS and CDR2 is SASEGT in the germline V gene. CDR3 length: 16 residues. The CDR3 protein is CASSVTVPANTGELFF. CDR3 bases: TGTGCCAGCAGTGTCACGGTCCCGGCGAACACCGGGGAGCTGTTTTTT.

This clone appeared a few times. The chain is built from TRBV30 and TRBJ2-3; TRBD1 is a possible D gene (6 bases). V lost 2 bases and J 6 bases, leaving 12 bases between the germline ends. Germline-derived CDR1 and CDR2 are GTSNPN and SVGIG (reference sequence). The CDR3 loop spans 13 amino acids. The CDR3 protein is CAWSTGLGDTQYF. DNA of the CDR3: TGTGCCTGGAGTACAGGGTTAGGGGATACGCAGTATTTT. Supplemented by reference TRBV30 and TRBJ2-3, the full variable domain reads SQTIHQWPATLVQPVGSPLSLECTVEGTSNPNLYWYRQAAGRGLQLLFYSVGIGQISSEVPQNLSASRPQDRQFILSSKKLLLSDSGFYLCAWSTGLGDTQYFGPGTRLTVL.

V is TRBV5-1 and J is TRBJ1-2; the D is unclear. Trimming removed 0 bases at V and 5 bases at J, with 14 bases between. This CDR3 region has 15 residues. CDR1 and CDR2 from the germline V gene are SGHRS and YFSETQ. The CDR3 loop reads CASSLDSDAGYGYTF. The CDR3 DNA reads TGCGCCAGCAGCTTGGATTCCGACGCTGGGTATGGCTACACCTTC.

The chain carries TRBV5-4 and TRBJ2-3; D gene uncertain. The V gene lost 1 base and the J gene lost 6 bases, with 15 bases spanning the gap. CDR1 SGHNT and CDR2 YYREEE come from the germline V gene (reference sequence). This CDR3 is 15 amino acids long. The CDR3 sequence: CASSLLPVSGDTQYF. The CDR3 bases are TGTGCCAGCAGCTTGTTGCCGGTTTCCGGGGATACGCAGTATTTT.

CDR3 nucleotide sequence: TGTGCCAGCAGCTTCCCGGGACTAGCGCGCGATGAGCAGTTCTTC. As protein: CASSFPGLARDEQFF. The chain links TRBV7-9 to TRBJ2-1; TRBD2 agrees at 10 bases. Per germline, CDR1 SEHNR and CDR2 FQNEAQ (reference sequence). With V trimmed by 3 bases and J by 8 bases, 7 bases remained unmatched. The length of the CDR3 is 15 residues.

The V and J genes are TRBV28 and TRBJ1-1; 7 bases line up with TRBD1. The J segment lost 5 bases and the V segment lost 2 bases, leaving 5 bases of the junction unmatched. Germline values: CDR1 MDHEN, CDR2 SYDVKM. The CDR3 runs 14 residues. CDR3 residues: CASSLVQGGTEAFF. In DNA, the CDR3 is TGTGCCAGCAGTTTAGTCCAGGGGGGGACTGAAGCTTTCTTT.